A selection of T cell receptor beta chains follows, all from one sample in a study of blood T cell repertoires in COVID-19. The repertoire was sequenced with immunoSEQ multiplex PCR; TCRdb's copy has only in-frame clones and lacks some. The table lists about 230,000 clones, around nine tenths of them singletons. The source material was PBMCs or T cells enriched from blood (not recorded which). All receptors derive from a woman in her twenties or thirties with acute COVID-19. The CDR3 runs from the conserved cysteine through the conserved F or W. Each record gives: CDR3 protein, J gene, V gene.

CDR3aa: CASSGTRNEKLFF
j_gene: TRBJ1-4
v_gene: TRBV19

CDR3aa: CASSQEFGETQYF
j_gene: TRBJ2-5
v_gene: TRBV3-1/TRBV3-2

CDR3aa: CASTQGQGANEQYF
j_gene: TRBJ2-7
v_gene: TRBV23-1

CDR3aa: CATSRDRVGSYNEQFF
j_gene: TRBJ2-1
v_gene: TRBV15

CDR3aa: CAWSDSTGGGSPLHF
j_gene: TRBJ1-6
v_gene: TRBV30

CDR3aa: CASSSRTGSNTQYF
j_gene: TRBJ2-3
v_gene: TRBV3-1/TRBV3-2

CDR3aa: CASSWAGGPEGELFF
j_gene: TRBJ2-2
v_gene: TRBV27

CDR3aa: CASGKDRNNQPQHF
j_gene: TRBJ1-5
v_gene: TRBV28

CDR3aa: CASSQDQRFTYNSPLHF
j_gene: TRBJ1-6
v_gene: TRBV4-3

CDR3aa: CASSTPGQGLQCPQPQHF
j_gene: TRBJ1-5
v_gene: TRBV21-1

CDR3aa: CASRNPGELYGYTF
j_gene: TRBJ1-2
v_gene: TRBV19

CDR3aa: CASSSLLRQGYGGELFF
j_gene: TRBJ2-2
v_gene: TRBV6-2/TRBV6-3

CDR3aa: CASSARDSNQPQHF
j_gene: TRBJ1-5
v_gene: TRBV27

CDR3aa: CAANRVSYNSPLHF
j_gene: TRBJ1-6
v_gene: TRBV9

CDR3aa: CASSLGQTGQPQHF
j_gene: TRBJ1-5
v_gene: TRBV27

CDR3aa: CASSLNGHLGSGNTIYF
j_gene: TRBJ1-3
v_gene: TRBV28

CDR3aa: CASSLGESSNQPQHF
j_gene: TRBJ1-5
v_gene: TRBV5-1

CDR3aa: CASRPRTGSLSGANVLTF
j_gene: TRBJ2-6
v_gene: TRBV10-2

CDR3aa: CASILSISTEAFF
j_gene: TRBJ1-1
v_gene: TRBV12-3/TRBV12-4

CDR3aa: CASSVDSAYSGNTIYF
j_gene: TRBJ1-3
v_gene: TRBV2

CDR3aa: CASSEATGATEAFF
j_gene: TRBJ1-1
v_gene: TRBV19

CDR3aa: CASSLGTGNYGYTF
j_gene: TRBJ1-2
v_gene: TRBV5-1

CDR3aa: CASSEQGTYGYTF
j_gene: TRBJ1-2
v_gene: TRBV2

CDR3aa: CSVLTGRTYEQYF
j_gene: TRBJ2-7
v_gene: TRBV29-1

CDR3aa: CASSEGDPPGEKLFF
j_gene: TRBJ1-4
v_gene: TRBV7-9

CDR3aa: CASKVGTGSLNTEAFF
j_gene: TRBJ1-1
v_gene: TRBV5-1

CDR3aa: CASSLQGSTDTQYF
j_gene: TRBJ2-3
v_gene: TRBV7-9

CDR3aa: CASSITGGTEAFF
j_gene: TRBJ1-1
v_gene: TRBV21-1

CDR3aa: CASSLGRARGLGNEQFF
j_gene: TRBJ2-1
v_gene: TRBV7-9

CDR3aa: CASSDVGMINYGYTF
j_gene: TRBJ1-2
v_gene: TRBV10-2

CDR3aa: CASKVGVDSPLHF
j_gene: TRBJ1-6
v_gene: TRBV5-1

CDR3aa: CASQSGGSGTQYF
j_gene: TRBJ2-3
v_gene: TRBV9

CDR3aa: CASSPTGQGKNEQYF
j_gene: TRBJ2-7
v_gene: TRBV18

CDR3aa: CASSVRPEVLNSPLHF
j_gene: TRBJ1-6
v_gene: TRBV7-2

CDR3aa: CASRYRGPNYGYTF
j_gene: TRBJ1-2
v_gene: TRBV6-5

CDR3aa: CASSYGTGTYEQYF
j_gene: TRBJ2-7
v_gene: TRBV6-5

CDR3aa: CAWTGGSNNSPLHF
j_gene: TRBJ1-6
v_gene: TRBV30

CDR3aa: CASSQQTGIQPQHF
j_gene: TRBJ1-5
v_gene: TRBV4-3

CDR3aa: CASSQESGQNNSPLHF
j_gene: TRBJ1-6
v_gene: TRBV4-2

CDR3aa: CAWTWGTAISPLHF
j_gene: TRBJ1-6
v_gene: TRBV30

CDR3aa: CASSLVGTSETQYF
j_gene: TRBJ2-3
v_gene: TRBV11-2

CDR3aa: CASSPSSGGVNYEQYF
j_gene: TRBJ2-7
v_gene: TRBV5-4

CDR3aa: CASSLWRSTTDTQYF
j_gene: TRBJ2-3
v_gene: TRBV11-2

CDR3aa: CASVPSGGAGETQYF
j_gene: TRBJ2-5
v_gene: TRBV9

CDR3aa: CASRRGQGKNEKLFF
j_gene: TRBJ1-4
v_gene: TRBV6-5

CDR3aa: CASSSGQLRGNQPQHF
j_gene: TRBJ1-5
v_gene: TRBV19

CDR3aa: CASSQDTDPYGYTF
j_gene: TRBJ1-2
v_gene: TRBV3-1/TRBV3-2

CDR3aa: CATSDLQSGGSGNTIYF
j_gene: TRBJ1-3
v_gene: TRBV24-1

CDR3aa: CASNRGLYNSPLHF
j_gene: TRBJ1-6
v_gene: TRBV19

CDR3aa: CASSLQGARSPLHF
j_gene: TRBJ1-6
v_gene: TRBV2

CDR3aa: CASSALTTGVHEQFF
j_gene: TRBJ2-1
v_gene: TRBV7-2